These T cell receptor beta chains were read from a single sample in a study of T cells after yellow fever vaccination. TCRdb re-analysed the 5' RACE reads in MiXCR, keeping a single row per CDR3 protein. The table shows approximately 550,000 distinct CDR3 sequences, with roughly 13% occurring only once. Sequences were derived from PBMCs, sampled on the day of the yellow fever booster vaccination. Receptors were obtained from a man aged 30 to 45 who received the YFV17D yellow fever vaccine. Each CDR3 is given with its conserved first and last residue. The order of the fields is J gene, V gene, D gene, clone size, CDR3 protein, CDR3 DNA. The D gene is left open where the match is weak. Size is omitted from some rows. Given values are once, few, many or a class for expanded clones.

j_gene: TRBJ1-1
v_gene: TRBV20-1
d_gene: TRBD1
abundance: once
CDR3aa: CSARAGTGEFQAFF
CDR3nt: TGCAGTGCTAGGGCCGGGACAGGGGAATTTCAAGCTTTCTTT

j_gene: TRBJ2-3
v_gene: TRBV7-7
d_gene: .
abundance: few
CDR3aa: CASSLGRTGTDTQYF
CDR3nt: TGTGCCAGCAGCTTAGGTCGGACGGGCACAGATACGCAGTATTTT

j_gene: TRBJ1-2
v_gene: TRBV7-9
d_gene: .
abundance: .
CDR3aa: CASSVAPEISNYGYTF
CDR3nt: TGTGCCAGCAGCGTAGCCCCAGAGATCTCTAACTATGGCTACACCTTC

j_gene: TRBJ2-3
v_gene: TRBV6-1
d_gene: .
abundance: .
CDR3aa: CASSEGSTPLGQYF
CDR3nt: TGTGCCAGCAGTGAAGGTTCAACCCCCCTTGGGCAGTATTTT

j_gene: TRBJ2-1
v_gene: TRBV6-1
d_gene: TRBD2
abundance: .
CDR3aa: CASSLAGVGDNEQFF
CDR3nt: TGTGCCAGCAGTCTAGCGGGAGTGGGGGACAATGAGCAGTTCTTC

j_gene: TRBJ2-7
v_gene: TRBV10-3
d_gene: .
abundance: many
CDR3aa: CATELGAGVFEQYF
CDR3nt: TGTGCCACCGAGCTGGGGGCAGGGGTGTTCGAGCAGTACTTC

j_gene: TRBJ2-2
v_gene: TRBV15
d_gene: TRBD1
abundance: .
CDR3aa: CATGQENTGELFF
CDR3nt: TGTGCCACGGGACAGGAGAACACCGGGGAGCTGTTTTTT

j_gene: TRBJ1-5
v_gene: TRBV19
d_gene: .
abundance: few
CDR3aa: CASTLYSGNQPQHF
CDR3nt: TGTGCCAGTACCTTGTATAGTGGCAATCAGCCCCAGCATTTT

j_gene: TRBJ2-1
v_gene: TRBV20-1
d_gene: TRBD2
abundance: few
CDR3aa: CSAPPFLAGGPNEQFF
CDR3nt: TGCAGTGCGCCGCCCTTTCTAGCGGGAGGGCCGAATGAGCAGTTCTTC

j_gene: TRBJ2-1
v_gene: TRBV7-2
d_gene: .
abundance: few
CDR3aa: CASSEGAGRYNEQFF
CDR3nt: TGTGCCAGCAGCGAAGGGGCTGGGCGCTACAATGAGCAGTTCTTC

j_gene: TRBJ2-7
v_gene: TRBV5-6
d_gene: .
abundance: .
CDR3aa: CASSLEPGVGEQYF
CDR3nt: TGTGCCAGCAGCCTGGAACCGGGAGTAGGCGAGCAGTACTTC

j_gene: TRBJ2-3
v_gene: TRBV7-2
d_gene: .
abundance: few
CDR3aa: CASSPGRKDTQYF
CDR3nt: TGTGCCAGCAGCCCTGGACGAAAAGATACGCAGTATTTT

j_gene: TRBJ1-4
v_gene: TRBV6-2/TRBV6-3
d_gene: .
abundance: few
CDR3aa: CASSYSGRGEKLFF
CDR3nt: TGTGCCAGCAGTTACTCGGGGAGAGGTGAAAAACTGTTTTTT

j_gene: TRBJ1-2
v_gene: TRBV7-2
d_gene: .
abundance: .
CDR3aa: CASSLVLTANYGYTF
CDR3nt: TGTGCCAGCAGCTTAGTTTTGACAGCCAACTATGGCTACACCTTC

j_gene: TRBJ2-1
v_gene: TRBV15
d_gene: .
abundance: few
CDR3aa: CATSRNPLIGQRVEQFF
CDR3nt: TGTGCCACCAGCAGAAACCCCCTAATAGGACAGAGGGTTGAGCAGTTCTTC

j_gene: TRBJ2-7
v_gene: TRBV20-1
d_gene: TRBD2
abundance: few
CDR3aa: CSARKLVSPTGGIKYEQYF
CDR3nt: TGCAGTGCTAGGAAACTCGTTAGCCCGACCGGGGGGATCAAGTACGAGCAGTACTTC

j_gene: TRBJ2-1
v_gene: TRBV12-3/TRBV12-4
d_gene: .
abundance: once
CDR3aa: CASSFIAGRDNEQFF
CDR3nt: TGTGCCAGCAGTTTTATTGCGGGGCGGGACAATGAGCAGTTCTTC

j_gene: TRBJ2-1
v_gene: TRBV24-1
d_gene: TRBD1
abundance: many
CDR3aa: CATSVGQGVYNEQFF
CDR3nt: TGTGCCACCAGTGTTGGACAGGGGGTATACAATGAGCAGTTCTTC

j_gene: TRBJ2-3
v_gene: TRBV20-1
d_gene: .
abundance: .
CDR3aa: CSARKFPDTQYF
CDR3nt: TGCAGTGCTCGGAAGTTCCCAGATACGCAGTATTTT

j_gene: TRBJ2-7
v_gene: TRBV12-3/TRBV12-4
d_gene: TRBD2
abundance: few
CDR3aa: CASTLRLAGAIEQYF
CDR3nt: TGTGCCAGCACCCTGAGACTAGCGGGAGCGATCGAGCAGTACTTC

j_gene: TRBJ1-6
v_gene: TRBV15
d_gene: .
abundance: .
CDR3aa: CATSRATTTGSPLHF
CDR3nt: TGTGCCACCAGCAGAGCGACGACAACGGGTTCACCCCTCCACTTT

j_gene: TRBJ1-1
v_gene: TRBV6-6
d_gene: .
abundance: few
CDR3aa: CASSSAYREAFF
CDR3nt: TGTGCCAGCAGTTCAGCATATAGAGAAGCTTTCTTT

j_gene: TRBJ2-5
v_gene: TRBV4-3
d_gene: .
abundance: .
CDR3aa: CASSRERGKETQYF
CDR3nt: TGCGCCAGCAGCCGCGAAAGGGGGAAAGAGACCCAGTACTTC

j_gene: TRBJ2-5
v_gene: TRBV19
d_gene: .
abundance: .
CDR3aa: CASSIDLPAETQYF
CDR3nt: TGTGCCAGTAGTATAGATCTCCCCGCGGAGACCCAGTACTTC

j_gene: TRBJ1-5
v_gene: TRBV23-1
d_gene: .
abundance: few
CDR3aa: CASSQTRGKANQPQHF
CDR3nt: TGCGCCAGCAGTCAAACTCGGGGGAAGGCCAATCAGCCCCAGCATTTT

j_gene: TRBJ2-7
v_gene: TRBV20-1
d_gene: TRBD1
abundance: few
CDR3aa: CSVSGLPGQGIEQYF
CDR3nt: TGCAGTGTTTCAGGCCTCCCGGGACAGGGGATCGAGCAGTACTTC

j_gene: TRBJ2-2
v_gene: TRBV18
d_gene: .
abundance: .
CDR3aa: CASSPQVLGNTGELFF
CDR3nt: TGTGCCAGCTCACCACAAGTTTTGGGTAACACCGGGGAGCTGTTTTTT

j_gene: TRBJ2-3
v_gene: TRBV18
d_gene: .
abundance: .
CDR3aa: CATHPTVGGHTDTQYF
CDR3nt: TGTGCCACCCACCCAACAGTAGGGGGACACACAGATACGCAGTATTTT

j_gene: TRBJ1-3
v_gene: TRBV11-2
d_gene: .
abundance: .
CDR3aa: CASSFFQGSGNTIYF
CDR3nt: TGTGCCAGCAGCTTTTTCCAGGGCTCTGGAAACACCATATATTTT

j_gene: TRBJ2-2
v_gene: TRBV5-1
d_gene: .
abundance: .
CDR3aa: CASSLTVSANTGELFF
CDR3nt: TGCGCCAGCAGCTTGACGGTTTCGGCGAACACCGGGGAGCTGTTTTTT

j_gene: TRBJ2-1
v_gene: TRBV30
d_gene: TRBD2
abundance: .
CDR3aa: CAWSLWEPSGVNYNEQFF
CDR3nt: TGTGCCTGGAGTCTGTGGGAGCCTAGCGGGGTAAACTACAATGAGCAGTTCTTC

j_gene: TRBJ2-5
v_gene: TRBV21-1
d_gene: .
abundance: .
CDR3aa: CASSTRGSETQYF
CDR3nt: TGTGCCAGCAGTACCAGGGGCTCAGAGACCCAGTACTTC

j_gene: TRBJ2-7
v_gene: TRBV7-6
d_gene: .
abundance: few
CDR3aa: CASSLETDEQYF
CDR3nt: TGTGCCAGCAGCTTAGAGACAGACGAGCAGTACTTC

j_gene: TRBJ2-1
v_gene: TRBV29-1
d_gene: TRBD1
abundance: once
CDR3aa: CSVERQGVITGNEQFF
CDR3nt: TGCAGCGTTGAACGGCAGGGGGTGATCACTGGCAATGAGCAGTTCTTC

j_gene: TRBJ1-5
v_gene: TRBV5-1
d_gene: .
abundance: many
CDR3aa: CASSLEGVQPQHF
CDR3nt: TGCGCCAGCAGCTTGGAGGGGGTCCAGCCCCAGCATTTT

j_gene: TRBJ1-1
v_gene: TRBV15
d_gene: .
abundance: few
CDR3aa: CATSRQDSEAFF
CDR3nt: TGTGCCACCAGCAGACAGGACTCTGAAGCTTTCTTT

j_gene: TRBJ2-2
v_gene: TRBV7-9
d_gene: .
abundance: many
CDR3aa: CASSALEGENTGELFF
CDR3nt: TGTGCCAGCAGCGCGTTGGAGGGAGAGAACACCGGGGAGCTGTTTTTT

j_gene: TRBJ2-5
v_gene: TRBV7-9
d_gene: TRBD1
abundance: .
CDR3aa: CASSLEHRGQKTQYF
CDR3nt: TGTGCCAGCAGCTTAGAGCACAGGGGGCAGAAGACCCAGTACTTC

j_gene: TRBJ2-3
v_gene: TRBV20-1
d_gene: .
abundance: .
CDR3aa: CSAHYRRATDTQYF
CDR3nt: TGCAGTGCCCACTATCGGCGGGCCACAGATACGCAGTATTTT

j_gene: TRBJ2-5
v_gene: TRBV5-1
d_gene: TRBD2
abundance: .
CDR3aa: CASSGDYSTETQYF
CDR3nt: TGCGCCAGCAGCGGGGACTACTCCACTGAGACCCAGTACTTC

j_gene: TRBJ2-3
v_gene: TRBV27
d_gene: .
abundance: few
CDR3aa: CASKPRLRTDTQYF
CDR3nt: TGTGCCAGCAAACCCCGTCTTCGCACAGATACGCAGTATTTT

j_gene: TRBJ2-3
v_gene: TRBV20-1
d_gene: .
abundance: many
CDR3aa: CSAREEPLADTQYF
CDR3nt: TGCAGTGCAAGGGAGGAACCTCTTGCAGATACGCAGTATTTT

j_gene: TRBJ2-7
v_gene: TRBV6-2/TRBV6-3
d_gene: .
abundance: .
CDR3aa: CASSYGGGQEQYF
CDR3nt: TGTGCCAGCAGTTACGGCGGAGGCCAGGAGCAGTACTTC

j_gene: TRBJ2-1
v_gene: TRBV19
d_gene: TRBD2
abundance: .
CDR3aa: CASSPPPAGLYNEQFF
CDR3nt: TGTGCCAGTAGTCCCCCGCCCGCGGGACTATACAATGAGCAGTTCTTC

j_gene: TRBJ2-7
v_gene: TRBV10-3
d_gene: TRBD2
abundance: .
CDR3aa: CAISGSGREGNEQYF
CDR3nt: TGTGCCATCAGTGGGAGCGGGAGGGAGGGGAACGAGCAGTACTTC

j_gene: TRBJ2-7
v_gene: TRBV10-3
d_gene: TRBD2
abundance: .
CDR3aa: CAISRTSGSSYEQYF
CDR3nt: TGTGCCATCAGCCGGACTAGCGGGAGTTCCTACGAGCAGTACTTC

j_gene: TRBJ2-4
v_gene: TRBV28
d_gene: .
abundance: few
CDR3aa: CASCTPGVTAKNIQYF
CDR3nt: TGTGCCAGCTGTACCCCTGGGGTTACGGCCAAAAACATTCAGTACTTC

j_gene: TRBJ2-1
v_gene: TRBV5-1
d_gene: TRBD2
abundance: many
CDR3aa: CASSTLAGESYNEQFF
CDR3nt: TGCGCCAGCAGTACCCTAGCGGGAGAAAGCTACAATGAGCAGTTCTTC

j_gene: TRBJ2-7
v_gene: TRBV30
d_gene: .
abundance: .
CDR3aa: CAWSVPGLRTYEQYF
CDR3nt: TGTGCCTGGAGTGTACCAGGACTGAGAACCTACGAGCAGTACTTC

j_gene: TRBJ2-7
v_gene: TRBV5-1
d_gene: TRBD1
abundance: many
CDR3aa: CASSEGQPYEQYF
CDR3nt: TGCGCCAGCAGCGAGGGACAGCCCTACGAGCAGTACTTC

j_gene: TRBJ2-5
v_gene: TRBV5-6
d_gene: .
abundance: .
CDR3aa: CASSLAALQETQYF
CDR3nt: TGTGCCAGCAGCTTGGCGGCACTTCAAGAGACCCAGTACTTC

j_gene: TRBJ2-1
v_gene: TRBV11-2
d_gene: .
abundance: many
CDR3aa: CASSFGSSYNEQFF
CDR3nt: TGTGCCAGCAGCTTTGGGAGCTCCTACAATGAGCAGTTCTTC

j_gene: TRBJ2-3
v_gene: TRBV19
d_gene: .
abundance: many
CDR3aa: CATHSPMASQYF
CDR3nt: TGTGCCACCCACTCCCCTATGGCTTCGCAGTATTTT

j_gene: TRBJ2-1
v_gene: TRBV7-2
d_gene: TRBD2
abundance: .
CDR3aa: CASSPAAGENEQFF
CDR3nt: TGTGCCAGCAGCCCTGCGGCGGGAGAGAATGAGCAGTTCTTC

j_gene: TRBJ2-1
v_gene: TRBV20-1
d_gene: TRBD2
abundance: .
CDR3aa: CSATPPTSATYNEQFF
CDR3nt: TGCAGTGCTACCCCTCCCACTAGCGCCACCTACAATGAGCAGTTCTTC

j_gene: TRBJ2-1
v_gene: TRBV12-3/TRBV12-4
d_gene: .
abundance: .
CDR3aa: CASRYMGVSGVGEQFF
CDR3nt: TGTGCCAGCAGATATATGGGGGTCAGTGGGGTCGGTGAGCAGTTCTTC

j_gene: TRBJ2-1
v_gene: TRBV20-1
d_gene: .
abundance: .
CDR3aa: CSAAVSNNEQFF
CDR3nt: TGCAGTGCTGCGGTTTCTAACAATGAGCAGTTCTTC